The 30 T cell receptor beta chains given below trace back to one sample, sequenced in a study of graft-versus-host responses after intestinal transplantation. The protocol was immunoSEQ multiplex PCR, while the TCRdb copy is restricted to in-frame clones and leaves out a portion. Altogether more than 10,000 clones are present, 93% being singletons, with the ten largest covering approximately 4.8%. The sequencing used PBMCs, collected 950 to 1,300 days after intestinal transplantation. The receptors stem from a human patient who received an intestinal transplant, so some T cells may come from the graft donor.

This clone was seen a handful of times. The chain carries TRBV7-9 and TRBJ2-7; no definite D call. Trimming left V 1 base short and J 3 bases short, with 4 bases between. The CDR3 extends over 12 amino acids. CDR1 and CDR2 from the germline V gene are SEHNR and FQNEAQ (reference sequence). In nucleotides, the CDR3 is TGTGCCAGCAGCTTAGAGGTCTACGAGCAGTACTTC. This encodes CASSLEVYEQYF.

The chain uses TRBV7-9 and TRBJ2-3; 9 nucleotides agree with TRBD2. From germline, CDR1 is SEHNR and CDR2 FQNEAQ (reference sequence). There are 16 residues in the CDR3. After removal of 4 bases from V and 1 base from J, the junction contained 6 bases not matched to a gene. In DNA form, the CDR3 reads TGTGCCAGCAGCTCCCACCCTAGCGGGGGCACAGATACGCAGTATTTT. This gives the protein CASSSHPSGGTDTQYF.

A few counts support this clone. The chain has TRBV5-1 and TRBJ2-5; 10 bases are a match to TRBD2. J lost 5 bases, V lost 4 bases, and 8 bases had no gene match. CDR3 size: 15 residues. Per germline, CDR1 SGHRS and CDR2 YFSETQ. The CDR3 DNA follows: TGCGCCAGCAGCCCCGGGAGCGGGGGGGGTGAGACCCAGTACTTC. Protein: CASSPGSGGGETQYF. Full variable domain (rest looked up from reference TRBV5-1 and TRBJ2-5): KAGVTQTPRYLIKTRGQQVTLSCSPISGHRSVSWYQQTPGQGLQFLFEYFSETQRNKGNFPGRFSGRQFSNSRSEMNVSTLELGDSALYLCASSPGSGGGETQYFGPGTRLLVL.

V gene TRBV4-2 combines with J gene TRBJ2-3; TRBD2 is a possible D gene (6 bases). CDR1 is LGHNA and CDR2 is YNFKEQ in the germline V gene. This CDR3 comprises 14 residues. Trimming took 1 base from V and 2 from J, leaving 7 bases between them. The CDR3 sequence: CASSQGGVTDTQYF. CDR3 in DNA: TGTGCCAGCAGCCAAGGCGGGGTCACAGATACGCAGTATTTT.

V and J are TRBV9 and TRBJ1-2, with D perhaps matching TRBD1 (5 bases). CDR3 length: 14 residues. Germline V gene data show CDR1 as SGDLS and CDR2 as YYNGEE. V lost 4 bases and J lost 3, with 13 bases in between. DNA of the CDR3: TGTGCCAGCAGCCGGGACCACGCGGACTATGGCTACACCTTC. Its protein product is CASSRDHADYGYTF.

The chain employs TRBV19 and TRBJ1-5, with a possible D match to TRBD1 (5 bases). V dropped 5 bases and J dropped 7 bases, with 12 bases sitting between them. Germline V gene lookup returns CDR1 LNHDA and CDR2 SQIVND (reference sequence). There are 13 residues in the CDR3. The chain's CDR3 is CASSLGGWQPQHF. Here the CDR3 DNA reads TGTGCCAGTAGTTTGGGGGGGTGGCAGCCCCAGCATTTT.

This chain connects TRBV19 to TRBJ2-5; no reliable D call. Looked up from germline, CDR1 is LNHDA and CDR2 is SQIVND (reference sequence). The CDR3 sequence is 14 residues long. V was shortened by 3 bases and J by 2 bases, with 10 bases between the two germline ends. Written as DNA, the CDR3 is TGTGCCAGTAGTATTGGGCCGAAACAAGAGACCCAGTACTTC. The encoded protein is CASSIGPKQETQYF.

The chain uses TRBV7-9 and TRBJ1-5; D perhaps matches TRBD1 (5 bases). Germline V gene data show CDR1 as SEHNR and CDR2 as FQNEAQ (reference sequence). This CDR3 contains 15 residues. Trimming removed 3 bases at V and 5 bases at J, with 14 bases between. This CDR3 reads CASSFQGVGDQPQHF. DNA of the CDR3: TGTGCCAGCAGCTTTCAGGGTGTAGGGGATCAGCCCCAGCATTTT. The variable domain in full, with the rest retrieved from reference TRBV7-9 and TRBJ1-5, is DTGVSQNPRHKITKRGQNVTFRCDPISEHNRLYWYRQTLGQGPEFLTYFQNEAQLEKSRLLSDRFSAERPKGSFSTLEIQRTEQGDSAMYLCASSFQGVGDQPQHFGDGTRLSIL.

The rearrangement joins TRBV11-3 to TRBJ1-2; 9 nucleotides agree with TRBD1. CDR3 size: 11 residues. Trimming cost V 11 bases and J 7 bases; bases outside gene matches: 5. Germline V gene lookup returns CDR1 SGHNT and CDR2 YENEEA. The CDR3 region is CACDRGVGYTF. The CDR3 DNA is TGTGCCTGTGACAGGGGGGTTGGCTACACCTTC.

The DNA of the CDR3 is TGCGCCAGCAGCCCCCTCGTGGGACAAGGGGCGAAAACTGAAGCTTTCTTT. Residues: CASSPLVGQGAKTEAFF. The V call is TRBV4-1, the J call TRBJ1-1; the D gene is possibly TRBD1 (6 bases). The CDR3 has 17 residues. Trimming took off 4 bases at V and 5 bases at J, with 23 bases between the two ends. CDR1 and CDR2 from the germline V gene are MGHRA and YSYEKL.

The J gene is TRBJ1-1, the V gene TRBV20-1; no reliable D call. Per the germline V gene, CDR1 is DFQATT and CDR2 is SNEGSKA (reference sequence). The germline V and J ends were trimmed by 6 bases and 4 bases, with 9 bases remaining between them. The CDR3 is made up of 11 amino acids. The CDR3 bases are TGCAGTGCAGCCCCAGTCACTGAAGCTTTCTTT. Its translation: CSAAPVTEAFF.

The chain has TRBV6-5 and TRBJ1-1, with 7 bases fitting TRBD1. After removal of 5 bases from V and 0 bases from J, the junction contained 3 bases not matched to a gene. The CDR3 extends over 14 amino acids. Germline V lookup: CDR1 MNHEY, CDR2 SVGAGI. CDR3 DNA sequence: TGTGCCAGCAGTAAGGGACAGATGAACACTGAAGCTTTCTTT. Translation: CASSKGQMNTEAFF.

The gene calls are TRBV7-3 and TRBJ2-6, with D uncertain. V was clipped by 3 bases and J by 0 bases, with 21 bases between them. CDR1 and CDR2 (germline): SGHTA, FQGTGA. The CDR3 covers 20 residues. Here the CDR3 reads CASSFGQAHPSFSGANVLTF. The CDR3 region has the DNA TGTGCCAGCAGCTTCGGCCAGGCCCATCCATCGTTCTCTGGGGCCAACGTCCTGACTTTC.

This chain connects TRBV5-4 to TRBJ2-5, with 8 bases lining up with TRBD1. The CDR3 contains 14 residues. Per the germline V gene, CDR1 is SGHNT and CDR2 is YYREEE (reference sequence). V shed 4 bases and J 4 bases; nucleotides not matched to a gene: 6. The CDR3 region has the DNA TGTGCCAGCAGCCCTGGACAGGGCGGAGAGACCCAGTACTTC. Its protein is CASSPGQGGETQYF.

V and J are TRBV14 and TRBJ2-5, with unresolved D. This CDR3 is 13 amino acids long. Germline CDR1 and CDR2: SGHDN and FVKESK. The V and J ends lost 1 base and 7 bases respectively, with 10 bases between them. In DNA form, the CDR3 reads TGTGCCAGCAGCCAAGTTTTACTCGGGACCCAGTACTTC. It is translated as CASSQVLLGTQYF.

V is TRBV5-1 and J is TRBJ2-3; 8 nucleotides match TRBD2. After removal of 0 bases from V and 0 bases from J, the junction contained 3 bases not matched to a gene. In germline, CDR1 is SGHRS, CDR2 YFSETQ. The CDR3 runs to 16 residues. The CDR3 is CASSLDIAGSTDTQYF. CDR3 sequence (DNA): TGCGCCAGCAGCTTGGATATAGCGGGGAGCACAGATACGCAGTATTTT.

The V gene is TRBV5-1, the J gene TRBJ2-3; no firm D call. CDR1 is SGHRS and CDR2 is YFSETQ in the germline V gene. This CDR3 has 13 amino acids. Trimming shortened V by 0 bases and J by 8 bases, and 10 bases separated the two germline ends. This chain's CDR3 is CASSLGPSGTQYF. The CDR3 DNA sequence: TGCGCCAGCAGCTTGGGCCCCTCGGGTACGCAGTATTTT.

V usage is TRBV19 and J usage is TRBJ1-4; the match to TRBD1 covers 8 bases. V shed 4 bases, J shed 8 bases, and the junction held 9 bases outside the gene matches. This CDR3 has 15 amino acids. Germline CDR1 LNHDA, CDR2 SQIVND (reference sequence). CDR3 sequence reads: CASSTPGGAGEKLFF. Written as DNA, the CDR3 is TGTGCCAGTAGTACCCCAGGGGGCGCGGGAGAAAAACTGTTTTTT.

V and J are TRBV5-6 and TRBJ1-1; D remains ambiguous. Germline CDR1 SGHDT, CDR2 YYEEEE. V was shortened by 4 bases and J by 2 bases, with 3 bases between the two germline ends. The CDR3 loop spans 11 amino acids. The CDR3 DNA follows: TGTGCCAGCAGCGGCAACACTGAAGCTTTCTTT. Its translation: CASSGNTEAFF.

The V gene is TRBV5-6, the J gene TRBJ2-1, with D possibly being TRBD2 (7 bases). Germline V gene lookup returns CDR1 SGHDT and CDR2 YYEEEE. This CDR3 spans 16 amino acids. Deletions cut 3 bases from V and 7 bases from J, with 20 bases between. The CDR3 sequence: CASSSRGGALGNEQFF. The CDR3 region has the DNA TGTGCCAGCAGCTCCCGAGGGGGGGCCCTTGGGAATGAGCAGTTCTTC.

In DNA form, the CDR3 reads TGTGCCAGTAGTACGGCCATGGGGCGTAACACTGAAGCTTTCTTT. It encodes CASSTAMGRNTEAFF. The V call is TRBV19, the J call TRBJ1-1, with D possibly being TRBD1 (5 bases). The CDR3 consists of 15 residues. The germline V gene encodes CDR1 LNHDA and CDR2 SQIVND (reference sequence). Trimming shortened V by 4 bases and J by 2 bases, and 14 bases separated the two germline ends. The whole variable domain, filled in from reference TRBV19 and TRBJ1-1, reads DGGITQSPKYLFRKEGQNVTLSCEQNLNHDAMYWYRQDPGQGLRLIYYSQIVNDFQKGDIAEGYSVSREKKESFPLTVTSAQKNPTAFYLCASSTAMGRNTEAFFGQGTRLTVV.

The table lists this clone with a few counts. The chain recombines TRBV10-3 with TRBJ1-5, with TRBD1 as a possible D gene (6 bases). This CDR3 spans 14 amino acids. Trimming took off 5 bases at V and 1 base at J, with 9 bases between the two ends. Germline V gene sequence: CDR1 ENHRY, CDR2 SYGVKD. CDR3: CAISPGQSNQPQHF. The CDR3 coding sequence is TGTGCCATCAGTCCCGGACAGAGCAATCAGCCCCAGCATTTT.

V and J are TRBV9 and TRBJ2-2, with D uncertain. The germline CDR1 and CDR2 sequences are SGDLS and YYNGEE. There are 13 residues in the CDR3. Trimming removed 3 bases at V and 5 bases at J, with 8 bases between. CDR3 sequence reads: CASSEGITGELFF. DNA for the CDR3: TGTGCCAGCAGCGAGGGAATAACCGGGGAGCTGTTTTTT.

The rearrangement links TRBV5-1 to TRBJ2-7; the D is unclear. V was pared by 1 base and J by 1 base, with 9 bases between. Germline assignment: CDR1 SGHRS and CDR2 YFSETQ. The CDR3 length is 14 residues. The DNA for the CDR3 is TGCGCCAGCAGCTTGTTACCGGCGTCCTACGAGCAGTACTTC. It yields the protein CASSLLPASYEQYF.

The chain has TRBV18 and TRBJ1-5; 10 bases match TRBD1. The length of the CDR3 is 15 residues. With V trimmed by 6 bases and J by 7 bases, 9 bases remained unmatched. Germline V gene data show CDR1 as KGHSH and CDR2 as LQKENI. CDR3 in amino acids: CASSPGQGGGQPQHF. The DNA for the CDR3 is TGTGCCAGCTCTCCAGGACAGGGGGGAGGGCAGCCCCAGCATTTT.

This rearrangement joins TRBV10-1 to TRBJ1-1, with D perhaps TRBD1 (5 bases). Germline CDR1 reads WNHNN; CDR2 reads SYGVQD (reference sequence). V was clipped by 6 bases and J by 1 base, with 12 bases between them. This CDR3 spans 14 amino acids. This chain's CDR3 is CASSRDGQNTEAFF. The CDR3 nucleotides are TGCGCCAGCAGCCGGGACGGACAGAACACTGAAGCTTTCTTT.

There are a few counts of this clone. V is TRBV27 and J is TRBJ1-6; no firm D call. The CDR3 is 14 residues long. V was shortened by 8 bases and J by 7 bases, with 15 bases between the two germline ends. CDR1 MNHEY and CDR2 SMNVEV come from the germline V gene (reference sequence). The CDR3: CASQAWTDNSPLHF. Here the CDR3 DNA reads TGTGCCAGCCAAGCCTGGACGGACAATTCACCCCTCCACTTT.

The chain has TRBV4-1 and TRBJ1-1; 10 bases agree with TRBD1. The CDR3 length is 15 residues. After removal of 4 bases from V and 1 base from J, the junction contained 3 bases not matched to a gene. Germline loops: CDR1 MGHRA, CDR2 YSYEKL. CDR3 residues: CASSPGQGGNTEAFF. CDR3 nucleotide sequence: TGCGCCAGCAGCCCAGGACAGGGGGGGAACACTGAAGCTTTCTTT.

CDR3 sequence (DNA): TGTGCCAGCAGCTTAGAGGCGGCCTATTCACCCCTCCACTTT. Protein product: CASSLEAAYSPLHF. The chain combines TRBV7-9 with TRBJ1-6; no firm D call. There are 14 residues in the CDR3. Trimming removed 1 base from V and 8 bases from J, with 9 bases in between. The germline V gene has CDR1 SEHNR and CDR2 FQNEAQ (reference sequence).

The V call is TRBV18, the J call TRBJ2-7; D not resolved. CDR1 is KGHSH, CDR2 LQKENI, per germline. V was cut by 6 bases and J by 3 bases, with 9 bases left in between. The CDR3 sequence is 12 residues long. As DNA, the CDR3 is TGTGCCAGCTCCCCAGTGGGCTACGAGCAGTACTTC. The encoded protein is CASSPVGYEQYF.